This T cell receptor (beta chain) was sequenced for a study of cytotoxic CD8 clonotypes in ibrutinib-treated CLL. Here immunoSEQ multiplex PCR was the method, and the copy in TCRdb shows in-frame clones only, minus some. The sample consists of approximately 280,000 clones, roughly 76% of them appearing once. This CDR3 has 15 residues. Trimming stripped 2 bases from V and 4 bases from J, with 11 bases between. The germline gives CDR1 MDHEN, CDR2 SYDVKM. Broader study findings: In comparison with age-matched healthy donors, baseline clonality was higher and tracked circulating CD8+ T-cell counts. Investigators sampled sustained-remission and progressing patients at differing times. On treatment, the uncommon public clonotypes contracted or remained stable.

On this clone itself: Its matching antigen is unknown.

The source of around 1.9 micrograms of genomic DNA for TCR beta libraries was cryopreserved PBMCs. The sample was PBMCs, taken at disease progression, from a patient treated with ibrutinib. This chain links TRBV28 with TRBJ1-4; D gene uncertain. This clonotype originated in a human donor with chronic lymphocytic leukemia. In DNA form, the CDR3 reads TGTGCCAGCAGTTTAGGAGGGAGTCGTAATGAAAAACTGTTTTTT. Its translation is CASSLGGSRNEKLFF.